This T cell receptor beta chain comes out of a study of OX40 agonist ivuxolimab in advanced cancers. Turning to the study itself: Patients' therapy was ivuxolimab, an antibody that acts as an agonist of OX40 (CD134). Ivuxolimab, which patients received intravenously every 2 weeks, was dosed at 0.01 to 10 mg/kg. General study points: Clonal expansion was seen in CD4+ and CD8+ blood T cells by week 6 at 0.1 to 3.0 mg/kg.

On this clone itself: Its antigen is undetermined.

TCRdb keeps only in-frame clones here, not all; method: immunoSEQ multiplex PCR. The repertoire holds under 65,000 clones, with 91% as singletons. V was shortened by 0 bases and J by 6 bases, with 16 bases between the two germline ends. The V gene's germline CDR1 is SGHRS and CDR2 YFSETQ. This CDR3 is 16 amino acids long. This material consisted of CD4+ or CD8+ T cells sorted from blood, taken in a trial of the OX40 agonist ivuxolimab. The TCR originated in an adult with an advanced solid tumor such as melanoma, head and neck, liver or kidney cancer. The rearrangement uses TRBV5-1 and TRBJ2-1; tentatively, D is TRBD2 (5 bases). The CDR3 nucleotides read TGCGCCAGCAGCTTGGCCCCCCGGGGTTTAGGCAATGAGCAGTTCTTC. Its translation: CASSLAPRGLGNEQFF.